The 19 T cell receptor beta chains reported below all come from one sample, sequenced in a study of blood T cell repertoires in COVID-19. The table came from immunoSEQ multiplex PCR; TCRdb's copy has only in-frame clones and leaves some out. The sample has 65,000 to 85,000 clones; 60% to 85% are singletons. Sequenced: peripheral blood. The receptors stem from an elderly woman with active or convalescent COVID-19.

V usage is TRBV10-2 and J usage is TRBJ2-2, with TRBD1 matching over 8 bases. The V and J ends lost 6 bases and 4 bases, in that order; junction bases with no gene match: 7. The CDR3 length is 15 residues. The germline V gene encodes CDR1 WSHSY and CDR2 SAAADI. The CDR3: CASRRTGSGTGELFF. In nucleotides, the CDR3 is TGCGCCAGCAGGAGGACAGGGTCGGGCACCGGGGAGCTGTTTTTT.

The CDR3 reads CASSSLAGGPDEQYF. The CDR3 bases are TGCGCCAGCAGCTCCTTAGCGGGAGGGCCCGACGAGCAGTACTTC. This chain uses TRBV5-1 with TRBJ2-7; 11 bases map to TRBD2. Unmatched junction bases numbered 7, after V lost 3 bases and J lost 5 bases. Germline CDR1 SGHRS, CDR2 YFSETQ. The CDR3 has 15 residues. Complete variable domain (other parts from reference TRBV5-1 and TRBJ2-7): KAGVTQTPRYLIKTRGQQVTLSCSPISGHRSVSWYQQTPGQGLQFLFEYFSETQRNKGNFPGRFSGRQFSNSRSEMNVSTLELGDSALYLCASSSLAGGPDEQYFGPGTRLTVT.

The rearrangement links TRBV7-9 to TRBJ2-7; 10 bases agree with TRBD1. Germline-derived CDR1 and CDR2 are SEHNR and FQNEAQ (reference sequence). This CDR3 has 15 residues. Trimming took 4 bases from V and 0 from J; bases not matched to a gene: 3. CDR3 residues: CASSSRQGASYEQYF. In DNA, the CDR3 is TGTGCCAGCAGCTCACGACAGGGGGCCTCCTACGAGCAGTACTTC.

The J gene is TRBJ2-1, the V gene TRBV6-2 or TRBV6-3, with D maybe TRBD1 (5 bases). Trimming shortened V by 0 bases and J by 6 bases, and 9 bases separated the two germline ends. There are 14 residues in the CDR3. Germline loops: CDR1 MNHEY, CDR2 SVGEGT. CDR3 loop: CASSYSQGGNEQFF. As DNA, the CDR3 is TGTGCCAGCAGTTACTCGCAGGGTGGCAATGAGCAGTTCTTC.

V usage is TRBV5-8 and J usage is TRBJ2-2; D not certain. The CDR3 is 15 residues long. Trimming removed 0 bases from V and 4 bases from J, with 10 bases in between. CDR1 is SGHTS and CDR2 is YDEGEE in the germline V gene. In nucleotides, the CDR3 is TGTGCCAGCAGCTTGGGTCTTTTTCCCACCGGGGAGCTGTTTTTT. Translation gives CASSLGLFPTGELFF.

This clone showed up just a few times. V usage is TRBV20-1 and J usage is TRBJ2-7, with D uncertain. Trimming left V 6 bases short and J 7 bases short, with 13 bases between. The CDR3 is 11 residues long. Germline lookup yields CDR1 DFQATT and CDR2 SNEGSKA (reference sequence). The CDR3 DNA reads TGCAGTGCAACAAACCCCGGGGAGCAGTACTTC. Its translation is CSATNPGEQYF.

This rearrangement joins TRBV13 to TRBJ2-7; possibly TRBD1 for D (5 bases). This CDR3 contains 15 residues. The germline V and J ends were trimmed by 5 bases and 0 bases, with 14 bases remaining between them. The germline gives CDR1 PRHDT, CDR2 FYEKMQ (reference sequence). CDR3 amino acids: CASSPRQRSSYEQYF. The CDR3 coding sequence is TGTGCCAGCAGCCCTCGACAGCGAAGCTCCTACGAGCAGTACTTC.

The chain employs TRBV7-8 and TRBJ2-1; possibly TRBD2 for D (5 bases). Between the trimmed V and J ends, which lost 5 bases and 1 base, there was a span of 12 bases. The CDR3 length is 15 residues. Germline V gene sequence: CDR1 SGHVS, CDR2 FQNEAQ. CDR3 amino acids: CASSLRTESYNEQFF. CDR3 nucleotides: TGTGCCAGCAGCCTACGGACTGAATCCTACAATGAGCAGTTCTTC.

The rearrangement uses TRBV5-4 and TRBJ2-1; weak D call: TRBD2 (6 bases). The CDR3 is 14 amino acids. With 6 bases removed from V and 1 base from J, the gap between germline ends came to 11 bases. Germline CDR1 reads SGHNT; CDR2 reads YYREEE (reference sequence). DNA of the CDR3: TGTGCCAGCAAAAGGAGGGAATCCTACAATGAGCAGTTCTTC. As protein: CASKRRESYNEQFF.

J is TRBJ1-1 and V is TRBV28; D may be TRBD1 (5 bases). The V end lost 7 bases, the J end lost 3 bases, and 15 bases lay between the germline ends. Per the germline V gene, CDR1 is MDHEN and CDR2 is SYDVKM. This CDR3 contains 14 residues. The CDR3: CASTPPGGHTEAFF. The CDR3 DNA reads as TGTGCCAGCACCCCCCCCGGGGGTCACACTGAAGCTTTCTTT.

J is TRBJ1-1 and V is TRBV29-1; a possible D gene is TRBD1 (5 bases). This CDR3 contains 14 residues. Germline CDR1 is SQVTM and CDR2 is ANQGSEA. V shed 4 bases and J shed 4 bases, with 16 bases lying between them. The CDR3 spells CSVVASGGGTEAFF. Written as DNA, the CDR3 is TGCAGCGTTGTGGCTAGTGGGGGGGGCACTGAAGCTTTCTTT.

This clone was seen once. CDR3 nucleotide sequence: TGTGCCAGCTGGGCCCTCGGCTGGGCCAACGTCCTGACTTTC. Encoded protein: CASWALGWANVLTF. The chain has TRBV6-5 and TRBJ2-6; unclear D gene. The germline V gene has CDR1 MNHEY and CDR2 SVGAGI. The V and J ends lost 8 bases and 5 bases respectively, with 13 bases between them. The CDR3 runs to 14 residues.

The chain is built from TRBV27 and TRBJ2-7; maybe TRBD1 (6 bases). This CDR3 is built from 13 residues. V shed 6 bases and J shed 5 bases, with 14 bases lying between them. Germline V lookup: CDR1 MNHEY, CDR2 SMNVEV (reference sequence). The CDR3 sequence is CASSFLQGNEQYF. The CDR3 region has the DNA TGTGCCAGCAGCTTTCTACAGGGCAACGAGCAGTACTTC.

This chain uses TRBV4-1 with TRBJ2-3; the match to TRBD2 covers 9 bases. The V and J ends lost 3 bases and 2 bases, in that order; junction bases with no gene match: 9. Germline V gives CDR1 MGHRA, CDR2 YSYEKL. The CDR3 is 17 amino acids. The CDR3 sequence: CASSQVSGRPYTDTQYF. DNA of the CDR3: TGCGCCAGCAGCCAGGTTAGCGGGAGACCTTACACAGATACGCAGTATTTT.

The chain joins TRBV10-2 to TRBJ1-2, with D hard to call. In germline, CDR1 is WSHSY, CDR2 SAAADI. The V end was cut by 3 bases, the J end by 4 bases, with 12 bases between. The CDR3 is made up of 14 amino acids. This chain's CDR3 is CASSDATDSYGYTF. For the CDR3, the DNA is TGCGCCAGCAGTGACGCGACGGACTCCTATGGCTACACCTTC.

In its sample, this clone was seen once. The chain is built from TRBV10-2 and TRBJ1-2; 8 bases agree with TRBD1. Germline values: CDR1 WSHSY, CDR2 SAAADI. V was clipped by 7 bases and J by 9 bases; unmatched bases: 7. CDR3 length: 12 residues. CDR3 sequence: CASISGGSSYTF. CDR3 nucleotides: TGCGCCAGCATTTCAGGGGGCTCAAGCTACACCTTC.

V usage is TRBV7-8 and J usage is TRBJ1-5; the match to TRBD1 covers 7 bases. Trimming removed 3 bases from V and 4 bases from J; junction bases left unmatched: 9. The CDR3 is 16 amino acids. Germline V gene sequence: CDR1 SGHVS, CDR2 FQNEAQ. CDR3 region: CASSFQGGLQNQPQHF. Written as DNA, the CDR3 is TGTGCCAGCAGCTTTCAGGGGGGCCTGCAAAATCAGCCCCAGCATTTT. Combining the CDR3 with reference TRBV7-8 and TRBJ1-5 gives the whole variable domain GAGVSQSPRYKVAKRGQDVALRCDPISGHVSLFWYQQALGQGPEFLTYFQNEAQLDKSGLPSDRFFAERPEGSVSTLKIQRTQQEDSAVYLCASSFQGGLQNQPQHFGDGTRLSIL.

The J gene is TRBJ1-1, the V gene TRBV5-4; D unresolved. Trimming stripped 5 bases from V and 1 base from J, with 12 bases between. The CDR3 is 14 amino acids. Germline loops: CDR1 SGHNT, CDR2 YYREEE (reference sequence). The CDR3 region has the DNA TGTGCCAGCAGTCTTGCCGGTCCGAACACTGAAGCTTTCTTT. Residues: CASSLAGPNTEAFF.

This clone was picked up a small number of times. Written as DNA, the CDR3 is TGTGCCACTTCTCCGGGGGGGTACAATGAGCAGTTCTTC. It encodes CATSPGGYNEQFF. V gene TRBV25-1 combines with J gene TRBJ2-1; 8 nucleotides align to TRBD2. Germline V gene lookup returns CDR1 MGHDK and CDR2 SYGVNS. Trimming at V came to 10 bases and at J to 4 bases, leaving 6 bases not matched to a gene. The CDR3 is 13 amino acids.